Listed here are 25 T cell receptor beta chains from one sample, sequenced in a study of blood T cell repertoires in COVID-19. Assay: immunoSEQ multiplex PCR; the TCRdb copy retains only in-frame clones and omits some. The profile shows about 190,000 clones, 78% of them singletons. Sequences were obtained from peripheral blood. The receptor source for this set is an elderly woman with active or convalescent COVID-19.

The chain joins TRBV3-1 (or the pseudogene TRBV3-2) to TRBJ2-5, with TRBD2 matching 8 bases. The CDR3 has 16 amino acids. Per the germline V gene, CDR1 is LGHDT and CDR2 is YNNKEL (reference sequence). After removal of 1 base from V and 4 bases from J, the junction contained 8 bases not matched to a gene. CDR3 residues: CASSQAGRGGRETQYF. The CDR3, as DNA: TGTGCCAGCAGCCAAGCGGGTCGGGGGGGCCGAGAGACCCAGTACTTC.

The CDR3 sequence is CASSLDPRDEQFF. For the CDR3, the DNA is TGTGCCAGCAGCTTAGATCCGCGGGATGAGCAGTTCTTC. This chain connects TRBV11-2 to TRBJ2-1; D perhaps matches TRBD2 (5 bases). V gave up 0 bases and J gave up 8 bases, with 8 bases separating them. Germline V lookup: CDR1 SGHAT, CDR2 FQNNGV. There are 13 residues in the CDR3.

On this clone itself: The junction and the germline gene differ at one end; a read error may be behind it. V is TRBV5-6 and J is TRBJ2-7; TRBD2 matches 8 bases. Germline V gene lookup returns CDR1 SGHDT and CDR2 YYEEEE. The CDR3 totals 14 residues. CDR3 loop: CASSLLTRGGSDLF. In DNA form, the CDR3 reads TGTGCCAGCAGCTTGCTCACACGGGGGGGTTCTGACCTCTTC. The full variable domain, in which reference TRBV5-6 and TRBJ2-7 provide the parts outside the CDR3, is DAGVTQSPTHLIKTRGQQVTLRCSPKSGHDTVSWYQQALGQGPQFIFQYYEEEERQRGNFPDRFSGHQFPNYSSELNVNALLLGDSALYLCASSLLTRGGSDLFGPGTRLTVT.

The chain joins TRBV21-1 to TRBJ1-2; the D call TRBD1 from the table was never checked on the DNA. TRBV21-1 is shown as a pseudogene. The CDR3 runs 13 residues. This chain's CDR3 is CASSCDRDYGYTF. The CDR3 nucleotides are TGTGCCAGCAGCTGTGACAGGGATTATGGCTACACCTTC.

The genes are TRBV5-4 and TRBJ1-1; 7 nucleotides agree with TRBD1. This CDR3 spans 12 amino acids. The ends lost 5 bases at V and 11 bases at J; junction bases unmatched: 9. Germline CDR1 reads SGHNT; CDR2 reads YYREEE (reference sequence). The CDR3 DNA reads as TGTGCCAGCAGTTACCAGACAGGGCGGGCTTTCTTT. This gives the protein CASSYQTGRAFF. Supplemented by reference TRBV5-4 and TRBJ1-1, the full variable domain reads ETGVTQSPTHLIKTRGQQVTLRCSSQSGHNTVSWYQQALGQGPQFIFQYYREEENGRGNFPPRFSGLQFPNYSSELNVNALELDDSALYLCASSYQTGRAFFGQGTRLTVV.

This chain joins TRBV7-8 and TRBJ2-7, with TRBD2 matching over 9 bases. Germline V gives CDR1 SGHVS, CDR2 FQNEAQ. This CDR3 is built from 15 residues. V lost 2 bases and J lost 2; bases outside the gene matches: 4. In DNA, the CDR3 is TGTGCCAGCAGCTTACTAGCGGGGAGACCCTACGAGCAGTACTTC. It codes for CASSLLAGRPYEQYF.

This rearrangement joins TRBV20-1 to TRBJ2-2; D possibly corresponds to TRBD1 (6 bases). Germline CDR1 DFQATT, CDR2 SNEGSKA (reference sequence). The V end was cut by 3 bases, the J end by 5 bases, with 10 bases between. The CDR3 length is 13 residues. The CDR3 DNA sequence: TGCAGTGCTAGTACAGGGAAAACCGGGGAGCTGTTTTTT. Residues: CSASTGKTGELFF.

This clone has just a few counts. This chain joins TRBV11-3 and TRBJ2-1, with a weak D call TRBD2 (7 bases). The germline CDR1 and CDR2 sequences are SGHNT and YENEEA. V was cut by 6 bases and J by 10 bases, with 19 bases left in between. This CDR3 has 14 residues. The CDR3 loop reads CASSGGGGAYEQFF. Here the CDR3 DNA reads TGTGCCAGCAGTGGCGGAGGGGGGGCATACGAGCAGTTCTTC. The full variable domain, with the rest looked up from reference TRBV11-3 and TRBJ2-1, is EAGVVQSPRYKIIEKKQPVAFWCNPISGHNTLYWYLQNLGQGPELLIRYENEEAVDDSQLPKDRFSAERLKGVDSTLKIQPAELGDSAVYLCASSGGGGAYEQFFGPGTRLTVL.

The genes are TRBV6-5 and TRBJ1-2; D uncertain. Per the germline V gene, CDR1 is MNHEY and CDR2 is SVGAGI. CDR3 size: 13 residues. V was shortened by 8 bases and J by 3 bases, with 13 bases between the two germline ends. This chain's CDR3 is CASSPAGDYGYTF. The CDR3 DNA is TGTGCCAGCTCCCCGGCCGGGGACTATGGCTACACCTTC.

The chain combines TRBV5-1 with TRBJ1-4, with 12 bases that match TRBD1. After removal of 4 bases from V and 6 bases from J, the junction contained 10 bases not matched to a gene. The CDR3 is made up of 17 amino acids. CDR1 and CDR2 from the germline V gene are SGHRS and YFSETQ. CDR3 bases: TGCGCCAGCAGCCCCGGGACAGGGGGCGCAGGGTATGAAAAACTGTTTTTT. It yields the protein CASSPGTGGAGYEKLFF.

In this sample, this clone turned up a few times. The chain carries TRBV4-3 and TRBJ2-1; D is perhaps TRBD2 (7 bases). V lost 0 bases and J lost 4, with 13 bases in between. The CDR3 length is 16 residues. Germline V gene sequence: CDR1 LGHNA, CDR2 YSLEER. The CDR3 spells CASSQDGGGEYNEQFF. In DNA form, the CDR3 reads TGCGCCAGCAGCCAAGATGGAGGGGGGGAATACAATGAGCAGTTCTTC.

This clone has just a few counts. The chain employs TRBV11-2 and TRBJ2-7, with TRBD1 as a possible D gene (5 bases). Germline loops: CDR1 SGHAT, CDR2 FQNNGV. The CDR3 extends over 16 amino acids. Trimming removed 0 bases from V and 6 bases from J, with 18 bases in between. CDR3 region: CASSLDRGGLSSEQYF. DNA for the CDR3: TGTGCCAGCAGCTTAGATAGGGGCGGCCTTTCGTCCGAGCAGTACTTC.

V usage is TRBV5-6 and J usage is TRBJ2-4; 7 positions match TRBD1. Per the germline V gene, CDR1 is SGHDT and CDR2 is YYEEEE. CDR3 size: 14 residues. J was trimmed by 5 bases and V by 1 base; bases with no gene match: 3. CDR3 amino acids: CASSLSTGENIQYF. CDR3 DNA: TGTGCCAGCAGCTTGTCAACAGGGGAAAACATTCAGTACTTC.

This clone was seen once. The CDR3 coding sequence is TGTGCCAGCAGTCGCGGGGGTGATCCGGTTGAGCAGTTCTTC. Translated, it gives CASSRGGDPVEQFF. This chain links TRBV28 with TRBJ2-1, with 7 bases identical to TRBD2. The CDR3 extends over 14 amino acids. The germline V gene encodes CDR1 MDHEN and CDR2 SYDVKM. V shed 5 bases and J 9 bases; nucleotides not matched to a gene: 10.

The chain couples TRBV28 to TRBJ2-3; TRBD2 matches 9 bases. Germline loops: CDR1 MDHEN, CDR2 SYDVKM. The CDR3 contains 15 residues. J was trimmed by 2 bases and V by 5 bases; bases with no gene match: 5. The CDR3 sequence is CASSEAGGPTDTQYF. The DNA of the CDR3 is TGTGCCAGCAGTGAAGCGGGGGGCCCCACAGATACGCAGTATTTT.

The chain combines TRBV6-5 with TRBJ1-6; D unclear. V lost 2 bases to trimming and J lost 8 bases, with 4 bases between them. The CDR3 spans 12 residues. Germline V gene lookup returns CDR1 MNHEY and CDR2 SVGAGI. CDR3 in DNA: TGTGCCAGCAGTTACCCAGATTCACCCCTCCACTTT. It specifies CASSYPDSPLHF.

The V call is TRBV19, the J call TRBJ2-6, with D possibly being TRBD2 (5 bases). Germline V gene lookup returns CDR1 LNHDA and CDR2 SQIVND (reference sequence). Trimming took 6 bases from V and 0 from J, leaving 12 bases between them. The CDR3 covers 16 residues. CDR3 DNA sequence: TGTGCCAGTAGCAGAGGACTGACCTCTGGGGCCAACGTCCTGACTTTC. Translation: CASSRGLTSGANVLTF.

The rearrangement uses TRBV5-1 and TRBJ2-6; TRBD2 is a possible D gene (5 bases). The CDR3 covers 15 residues. Deletions cut 0 bases from V and 2 bases from J, with 6 bases between. Germline V gene data show CDR1 as SGHRS and CDR2 as YFSETQ. The CDR3 nucleotides are TGCGCCAGCAGCTTGGAGGGAGCTGGGGCCAACGTCCTGACTTTC. Translated: CASSLEGAGANVLTF.

The chain carries TRBV4-3 and TRBJ2-7, with D uncertain. The V gene's germline CDR1 is LGHNA and CDR2 YSLEER. Trimming cost V 3 bases and J 3 bases, with 9 bases left between them. The CDR3 loop spans 13 amino acids. The CDR3 here is CASSHYIDYEQYF. The CDR3 DNA reads as TGCGCCAGCAGCCATTACATCGACTACGAGCAGTACTTC.

The chain employs TRBV10-3 and TRBJ1-1, with 9 nucleotides matching TRBD1. This CDR3 has 15 residues. Trimming at V came to 3 bases and at J to 1 base, leaving 3 bases not matched to a gene. The germline gives CDR1 ENHRY, CDR2 SYGVKD. The CDR3 spells CAISDSDRGNTEAFF. For the CDR3, the DNA is TGTGCCATCAGTGATTCGGACAGGGGGAACACTGAAGCTTTCTTT.

This rearrangement joins TRBV6-6 to TRBJ1-6; a weak D match, TRBD1 (6 bases). The CDR3 sequence is 16 residues long. Germline V gives CDR1 MNHNY, CDR2 SVGAGI (reference sequence). Trimming took 4 bases from V and 1 from J, leaving 11 bases between them. The chain's CDR3 is CASSLQGTSYNSPLHF. For the CDR3, the DNA is TGTGCCAGCAGTTTACAGGGAACATCCTATAATTCACCCCTCCACTTT.

About this clone: Other DNA sequences from this sample encode an identical CDR3 as well. The V call is TRBV4-1, the J call TRBJ2-7, with D perhaps TRBD1 (5 bases). The CDR3 has 15 amino acids. V lost 1 base and J lost 0, with 10 bases in between. In germline, CDR1 is MGHRA, CDR2 YSYEKL. The CDR3 DNA sequence: TGCGCCAGCAGCCAAGTAGGACACCTCTCCTACGAGCAGTACTTC. It is translated as CASSQVGHLSYEQYF.

The rearrangement uses TRBV15 and TRBJ1-4, with D possibly being TRBD1 (5 bases). Trimming left V 0 bases short and J 7 bases short, with 15 bases between. The CDR3 loop spans 16 amino acids. The germline V gene encodes CDR1 LNHNV and CDR2 YYDKDF (reference sequence). For the CDR3, the DNA is TGTGCCACCAGCAGAGACGAATTAGGGGTTGGTGAAAAACTGTTTTTT. Translating gives CATSRDELGVGEKLFF.

The chain employs TRBV19 and TRBJ2-5; 15 positions match TRBD2. Germline assignment: CDR1 LNHDA and CDR2 SQIVND (reference sequence). The V gene end was trimmed by 4 bases and the J gene end by 5 bases; junction bases not matched to a gene: 5. This CDR3 has 16 amino acids. DNA for the CDR3: TGTGCCAGTAGTAAGGGACTAGCGGGGGGCAGGGAGACCCAGTACTTC. Residues: CASSKGLAGGRETQYF.

The V gene is TRBV9, the J gene TRBJ2-5, with 8 bases identical to TRBD2. The germline CDR1 and CDR2 sequences are SGDLS and YYNGEE. The CDR3 loop spans 15 amino acids. V lost 0 bases and J lost 5; bases outside the gene matches: 6. The DNA of the CDR3 is TGTGCCAGCAGCGTAGCGGGGGGGCTGAGGGAGACCCAGTACTTC. It yields the protein CASSVAGGLRETQYF.